A single sample is the source of the 2 T cell receptor beta chains below, sequenced in a study of regulatory T cells in long-lasting Graves disease. Stated time point: persistent/refractory GD, antithyroid drugs over 5 years with positive TRAb. The TCR library was made from RNA that had been extracted from PBMCs in TRIzol. TCR beta libraries were built with iRepertoire HTBI primers and Arm-PCR of CDR3 regions. One entry per CDR3 protein results from TCRdb running MiXCR on the multiplex PCR reads. The sample consists of about 660,000 distinct CDR3 sequences, approximately 29% of them appearing once. The sequenced sample was peripheral blood mononuclear cells (PBMCs), obtained when the disease was refractory, from a patient treated with antithyroid drugs. Every receptor here comes from a female donor with Graves disease.

The chain recombines TRBV6-2 or TRBV6-3 with TRBJ1-1, with D unresolved. Trimming stripped 5 bases from V and 3 bases from J, with 13 bases between. The germline CDR1 and CDR2 sequences are MNHEY and SVGEGT. The CDR3 is made up of 14 amino acids. The CDR3 coding sequence is TGTGCCAGCAGTATAATGGTCTCTGACACTGAAGCTTTCTTT. Residues: CASSIMVSDTEAFF.

This sequence joins TRBV3-1 and TRBJ1-1; D possibly corresponds to TRBD1 (6 bases). The germline V gene encodes CDR1 LGHDT and CDR2 YNNKEL (reference sequence). V lost 1 base to trimming and J lost 5 bases, with 17 bases between them. The CDR3 is made up of 16 amino acids. CDR3 amino acids: CASSQGIVGGTTEAFF. CDR3 nucleotide sequence: TGTGCCAGCAGCCAAGGGATCGTAGGGGGTACAACTGAAGCTTTCTTT.